These 2 T cell receptor beta chains were sequenced from one sample in a study of PD-L1 blockade in urothelial cancer. Assay: immunoSEQ multiplex PCR; the TCRdb copy retains only in-frame clones and omits some. There are 85,000 to 100,000 clones in the sample; over 75% occur only once, and more than 1.5% lies in the top ten. Noted time point: pretreatment peripheral blood. The sample consisted of PBMCs, taken around atezolizumab (anti-PD-L1) treatment. Every receptor here comes from a man aged 55 to 70 with urothelial cancer.

The V gene is TRBV28, the J gene TRBJ1-2, with 7 bases identical to TRBD1. The V gene end was trimmed by 4 bases and the J gene end by 1 base; junction bases not matched to a gene: 6. Germline lookup yields CDR1 MDHEN and CDR2 SYDVKM. This CDR3 contains 15 residues. The CDR3 nucleotides are TGTGCCAGCAGTTCCCGGACAGGTGATAACTATGGCTACACCTTC. Encoded protein: CASSSRTGDNYGYTF.

This clone was seen a handful of times. The rearrangement joins TRBV11-3 to TRBJ2-2; 8 nucleotides align to TRBD2. V lost 1 base, J lost 4 bases, and 2 bases stayed unmatched. Germline V gene lookup returns CDR1 SGHNT and CDR2 YENEEA. The CDR3 contains 15 residues. The CDR3 loop reads CASSLVRGATGELFF. Here the CDR3 DNA reads TGTGCCAGCAGCTTAGTGCGGGGGGCCACCGGGGAGCTGTTTTTT.